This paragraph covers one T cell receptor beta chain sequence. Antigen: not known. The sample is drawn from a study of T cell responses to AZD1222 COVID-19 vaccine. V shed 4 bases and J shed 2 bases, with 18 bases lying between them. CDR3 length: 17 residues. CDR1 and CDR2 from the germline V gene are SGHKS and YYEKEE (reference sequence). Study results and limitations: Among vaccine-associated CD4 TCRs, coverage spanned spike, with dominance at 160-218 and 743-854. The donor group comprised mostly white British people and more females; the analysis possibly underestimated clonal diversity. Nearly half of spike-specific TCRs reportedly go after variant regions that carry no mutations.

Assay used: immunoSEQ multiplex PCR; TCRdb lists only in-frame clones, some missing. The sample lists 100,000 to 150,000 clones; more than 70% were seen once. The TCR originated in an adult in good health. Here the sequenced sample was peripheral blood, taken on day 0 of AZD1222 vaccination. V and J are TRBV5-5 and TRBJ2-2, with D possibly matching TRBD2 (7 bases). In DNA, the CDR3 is TGTGCCAGCAGCCCCGCGATGGGGGGGCAAAACACCGGGGAGCTGTTTTTT. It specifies CASSPAMGGQNTGELFF.